Reported below is one TCR beta chain. The protocol was immunoSEQ multiplex PCR, while the TCRdb copy is restricted to in-frame clones and leaves out a portion. The sample contains 70,000 to 95,000 clones, just over 90% of which appear only once. This record comes from a study of T cells in tuberculosis. Turning to the study itself: The T cells targeted glucose monomycolate, a mycobacterial lipid, via CD1B.

Per the germline V gene, CDR1 is MNHEY and CDR2 is SMNVEV (reference sequence). Trimming cost V 1 base and J 2 bases; bases outside gene matches: 5. This CDR3 is 16 amino acids long. Sorting used thawed, overnight-rested PBMC stained with anti-CD3, a viability dye and GMM-loaded CD1B tetramer. CD1B tetramers were loaded with Rhodococcus equi-derived C32 glucose monomycolate. Tetramer-sorted PBMC had been CD14 monocyte-depleted before freezing. Each donor contributed roughly 92,000 sorted tetramer-negative cells. The source material was CD1b-GMM tetramer-negative cells sorted from PBMCs. The V gene is TRBV27, the J gene TRBJ2-3; TRBD2 matches at 8 bases. The TCR comes from an adult woman with latent tuberculosis. CDR3 loop: CASSLWGGGPTDTQYF. CDR3 nucleotide sequence: TGTGCCAGCAGTTTATGGGGCGGGGGGCCCACAGATACGCAGTATTTT.